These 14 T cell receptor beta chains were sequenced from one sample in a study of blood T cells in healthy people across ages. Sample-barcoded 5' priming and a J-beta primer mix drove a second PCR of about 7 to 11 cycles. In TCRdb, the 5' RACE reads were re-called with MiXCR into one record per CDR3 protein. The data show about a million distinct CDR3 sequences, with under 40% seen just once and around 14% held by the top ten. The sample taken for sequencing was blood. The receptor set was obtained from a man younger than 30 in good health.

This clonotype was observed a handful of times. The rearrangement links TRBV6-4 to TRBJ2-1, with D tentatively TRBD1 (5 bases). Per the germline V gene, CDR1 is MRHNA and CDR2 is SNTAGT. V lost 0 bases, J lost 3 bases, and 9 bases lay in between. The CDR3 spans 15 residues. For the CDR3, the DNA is TGTGCCAGCAGTGACTCGGCGACAGACTACAATGAGCAGTTCTTC. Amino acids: CASSDSATDYNEQFF.

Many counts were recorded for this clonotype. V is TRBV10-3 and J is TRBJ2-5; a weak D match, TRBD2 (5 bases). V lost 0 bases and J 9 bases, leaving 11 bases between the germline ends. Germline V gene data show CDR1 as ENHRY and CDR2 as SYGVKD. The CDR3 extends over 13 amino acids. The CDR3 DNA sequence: TGTGCCATCAGTGAGTCGAGGGCGGACCCCCAGTACTTC. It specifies CAISESRADPQYF.

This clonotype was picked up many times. The DNA for the CDR3 is TGTGCCAGCAGCCAGGGGGCCAAAAACATTCAGTACTTC. Translating it yields CASSQGAKNIQYF. V and J are TRBV3-1 and TRBJ2-4; no clear D. CDR1 LGHDT and CDR2 YNNKEL come from the germline V gene (reference sequence). This CDR3 has 13 amino acids. Trimming left V 3 bases short and J 1 base short, with 4 bases between.

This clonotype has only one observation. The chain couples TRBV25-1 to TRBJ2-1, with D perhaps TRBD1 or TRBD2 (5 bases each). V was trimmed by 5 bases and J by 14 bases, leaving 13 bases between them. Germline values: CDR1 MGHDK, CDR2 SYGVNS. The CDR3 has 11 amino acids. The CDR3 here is CASSPGLGEFF. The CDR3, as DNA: TGTGCCAGCAGTCCTGGGTTGGGGGAGTTCTTC.

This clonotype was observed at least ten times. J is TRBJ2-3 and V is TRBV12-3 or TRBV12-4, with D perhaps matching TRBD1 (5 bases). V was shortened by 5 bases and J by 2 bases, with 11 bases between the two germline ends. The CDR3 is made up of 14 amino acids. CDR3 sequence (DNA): TGTGCCAGCAGTCCTACAGGAATCACAGATACGCAGTATTTT. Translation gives CASSPTGITDTQYF.

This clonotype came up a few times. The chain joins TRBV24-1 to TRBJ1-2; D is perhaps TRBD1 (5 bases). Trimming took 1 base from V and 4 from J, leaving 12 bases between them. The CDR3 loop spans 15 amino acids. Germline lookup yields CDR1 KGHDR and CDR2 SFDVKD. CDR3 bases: TGTGCCACCAGTGATTTACCGCAGGGCGGCTATGGCTACACCTTC. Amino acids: CATSDLPQGGYGYTF.

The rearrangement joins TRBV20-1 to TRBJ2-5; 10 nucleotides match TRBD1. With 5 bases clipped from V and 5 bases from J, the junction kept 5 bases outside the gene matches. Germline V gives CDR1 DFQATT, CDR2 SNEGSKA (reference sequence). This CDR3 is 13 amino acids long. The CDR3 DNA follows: TGCAGTGCTCCCGGGACAGGGGTCGAGACCCAGTACTTC. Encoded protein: CSAPGTGVETQYF.

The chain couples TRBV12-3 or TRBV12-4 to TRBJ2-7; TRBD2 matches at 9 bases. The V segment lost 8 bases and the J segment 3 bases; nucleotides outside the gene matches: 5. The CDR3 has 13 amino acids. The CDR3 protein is CASRLADLYEQYF. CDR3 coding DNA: TGTGCCAGCCGACTAGCGGACCTCTACGAGCAGTACTTC.

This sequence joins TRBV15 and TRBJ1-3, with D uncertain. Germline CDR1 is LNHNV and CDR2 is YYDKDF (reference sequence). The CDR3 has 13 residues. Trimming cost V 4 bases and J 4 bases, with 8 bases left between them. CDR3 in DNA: TGTGCCACCAGCACTGGAGCAGGAAACACCATATATTTT. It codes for CATSTGAGNTIYF.

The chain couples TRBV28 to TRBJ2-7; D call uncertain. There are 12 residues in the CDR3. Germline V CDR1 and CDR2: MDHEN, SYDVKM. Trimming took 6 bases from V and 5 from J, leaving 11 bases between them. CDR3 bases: TGTGCCAGCAGCCGCCCCTCAGACGAGCAGTACTTC. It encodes CASSRPSDEQYF.

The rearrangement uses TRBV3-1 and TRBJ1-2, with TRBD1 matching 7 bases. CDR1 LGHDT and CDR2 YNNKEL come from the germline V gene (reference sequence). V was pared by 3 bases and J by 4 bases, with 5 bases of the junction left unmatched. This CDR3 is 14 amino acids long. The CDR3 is CASSHGQDRYGYTF. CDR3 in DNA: TGTGCCAGCAGCCATGGACAGGACCGCTATGGCTACACCTTC.

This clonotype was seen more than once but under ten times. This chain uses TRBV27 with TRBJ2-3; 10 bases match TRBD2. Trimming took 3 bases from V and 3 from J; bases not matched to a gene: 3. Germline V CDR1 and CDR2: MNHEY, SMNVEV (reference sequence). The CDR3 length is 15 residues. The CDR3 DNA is TGTGCCAGCAGTTTGCTAGCGGGGGAAACAGATACGCAGTATTTT. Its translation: CASSLLAGETDTQYF.

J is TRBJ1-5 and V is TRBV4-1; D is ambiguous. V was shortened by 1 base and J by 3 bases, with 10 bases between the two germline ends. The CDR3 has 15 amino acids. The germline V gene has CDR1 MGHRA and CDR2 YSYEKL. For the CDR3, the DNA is TGCGCCAGCAGCCAAGGCCTCAGCCTCAATCAGCCCCAGCATTTT. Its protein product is CASSQGLSLNQPQHF.

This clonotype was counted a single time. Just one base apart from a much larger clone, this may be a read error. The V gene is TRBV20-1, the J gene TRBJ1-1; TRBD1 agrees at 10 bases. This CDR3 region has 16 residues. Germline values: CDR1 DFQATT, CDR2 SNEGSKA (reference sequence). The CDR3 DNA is TGCAGTGCTAGAGATTATGACAGGGGGCGGAACGCTGAAGCTTTCTTT. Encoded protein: CSARDYDRGRNAEAFF.